A single TCR beta chain is shown here with its context. This sample is drawn from a study of T cell responses to AZD1222 COVID-19 vaccine. Data came from immunoSEQ multiplex PCR; TCRdb stores just in-frame clones and leaves some out. The sample includes over 130,000 clones, under 90% of them seen just once. Trimming cost V 4 bases and J 1 base, with 11 bases left between them. The CDR3 extends over 14 amino acids. Germline V gives CDR1 SGDLS, CDR2 YYNGEE. The TCR comes from an adult who received the AZD1222 COVID-19 vaccine. Sequencing was performed on peripheral blood, taken 28 days after the second AZD1222 dose. The V call is TRBV9, the J call TRBJ1-1; no reliable D call. The CDR3 region is CASSLLVGNTEAFF. CDR3 nucleotides: TGTGCCAGCAGCCTCCTTGTGGGGAACACTGAAGCTTTCTTT.